This T cell receptor beta chain was sequenced during a study of blood T cell repertoires in COVID-19. Study summary: The analysed material was cDNA or gDNA that came from T cells, B-cell-depleted T cells, or PBMCs.

Per the study methods: From reference gene primer amplification, estimates of nucleated cell counts were derived. Libraries were prepared by immunoSEQ multiplex PCR; TCRdb keeps only in-frame clonotypes and omits some of them. The V and J calls and the clone size are those of that table, but D and trimming were determined from the DNA. This repertoire shows about 81,000 clones, 89% found once; its top ten account for 12%. The V gene's germline CDR1 is SGHRS and CDR2 YFSETQ. V was pared by 0 bases and J by 2 bases, with 5 bases between. This CDR3 has 14 residues. This clonotype was sampled from a man in his 70s with active or convalescent COVID-19. This chain uses TRBV5-1 with TRBJ2-2, with no clear D. Sample: peripheral blood. DNA of the CDR3: TGCGCCAGCAGCTTGGGACACAACACCGGGGAGCTGTTTTTT. This codes for CASSLGHNTGELFF.